This TCR beta chain was retrieved from a study of CD8 T cells in Susac syndrome. The RNA input was roughly 0.45 to 1 ug, and it was reverse transcribed with random hexamers. TCRdb reprocessed the immunoSEQ multiplex PCR reads via MiXCR and lists one record per CDR3 protein. The table has 200,000 to 300,000 distinct CDR3 sequences, 93% seen once; the top ten hold approximately 0.07%. Trimming removed 4 bases from V and 0 bases from J, with 20 bases in between. Looked up from germline, CDR1 is SGHRS and CDR2 is YFSETQ. The CDR3 totals 17 residues. From blood CD8+ and CD4+ T cells, TCR beta sequences were generated. It was negative isolation that provided the CD8+ and CD4+ T cells, whereas TEMRA cells were enriched by FACS.

The TCR sequence derives from a human donor with multiple sclerosis. The sample was CD4+ T cells from PBMCs. J is TRBJ2-7 and V is TRBV5-1; D not resolved. CDR3: CASSSRRSSPSSYEQYF. The CDR3, as DNA: TGCGCCAGCAGCAGTAGGCGCAGCTCGCCGAGCTCCTACGAGCAGTACTTC.